These 10 T cell receptor beta chains came from one sample sequenced in a study of blood T cells in healthy people across ages. The authors ran a second PCR of about 7 to 11 cycles using a sample-barcoded 5' primer and a J-beta primer mix. TCRdb redid the calling of the 5' RACE reads with MiXCR, one entry per CDR3 protein. The sample holds roughly 860,000 distinct CDR3 sequences; approximately 65% are singletons and the top ten take roughly a quarter. The sequenced sample consisted of blood. The source is a man aged 25-45 years in good health.

The J gene is TRBJ2-3, the V gene TRBV6-6; TRBD1 matches at 11 bases. The CDR3 has 16 residues. V gave up 4 bases and J gave up 3 bases; unmatched junction bases: 6. Germline CDR1 MNHNY, CDR2 SVGAGI (reference sequence). The CDR3 sequence: CASSFPGQGATDTQYF. The CDR3 DNA reads TGTGCCAGCAGTTTCCCCGGACAGGGGGCAACAGATACGCAGTATTTT.

The genes are TRBV3-1 and TRBJ2-7, with TRBD2 as a possible D gene (5 bases). The CDR3 totals 15 residues. The V and J ends lost 5 bases and 3 bases respectively, with 17 bases between them. Per germline, CDR1 LGHDT and CDR2 YNNKEL (reference sequence). The CDR3 nucleotides read TGTGCCAGCAGCGCCTCGCTCAGCCGGGACTACGAGCAGTACTTC. This sequence encodes CASSASLSRDYEQYF.

The CDR3, as DNA: TGTGCCAGCAGTTTTAACACAGGGGAGACCCAGTACTTC. It specifies CASSFNTGETQYF. The chain has TRBV3-1 and TRBJ2-5, with D perhaps matching TRBD1 (6 bases). Per the germline V gene, CDR1 is LGHDT and CDR2 is YNNKEL (reference sequence). This CDR3 contains 13 residues. The V gene lost 6 bases and the J gene lost 5 bases, with 13 bases spanning the gap.

The chain combines TRBV30 with TRBJ2-7, with D unresolved. CDR3 length: 11 residues. V lost 1 base to trimming and J lost 4 bases, with 5 bases between them. Germline CDR1 reads GTSNPN; CDR2 reads SVGIG (reference sequence). The CDR3 coding sequence is TGTGCCTGGAGTGCAAATTACGAGCAGTACTTC. This codes for CAWSANYEQYF.

The rearrangement links TRBV6-6 to TRBJ1-6; maybe TRBD1 (5 bases). Germline V lookup: CDR1 MNHNY, CDR2 SVGAGI (reference sequence). The CDR3 consists of 17 residues. V lost 5 bases, J lost 8 bases, and 22 bases lay in between. This CDR3 is CASSRLGGRTAYSPLHF. Here the CDR3 DNA reads TGTGCCAGCAGTCGCCTGGGGGGAAGGACCGCCTATTCACCCCTCCACTTT.

V is TRBV6-2 or TRBV6-3 and J is TRBJ2-7; 8 positions match TRBD2. From germline, CDR1 is MNHEY and CDR2 SVGEGT. V lost 7 bases to trimming and J lost 0 bases; unmatched junction nucleotides: 8. This CDR3 has 15 residues. DNA of the CDR3: TGTGCCAGCAATGACGTAGCGGGGAGCTCCTACGAGCAGTACTTC. Translated: CASNDVAGSSYEQYF.

The gene calls are TRBV13 and TRBJ2-7; perhaps TRBD1 as D (6 bases). Gene TRBJ2-5 matches the end of the DNA better, so the J call may be wrong. The CDR3 has 14 residues. In germline, CDR1 is PRHDT, CDR2 FYEKMQ (reference sequence). CDR3: CASSHRAGVETQYF. The CDR3 coding sequence is TGTGCCAGCAGCCACCGGGCAGGGGTGGAGACCCAGTACTTC.

A few counts support this clonotype. The CDR3 DNA is TGCGCCAGCAGGGATCTGACAAGTAACTATGGCTACACCTTC. This translates into CASRDLTSNYGYTF. This chain joins TRBV4-3 and TRBJ1-2; the D is unclear. This CDR3 contains 14 residues. Germline CDR1 reads LGHNA; CDR2 reads YSLEER. V dropped 6 bases and J dropped 1 base, with 12 bases sitting between them.

This clonotype was counted between two and nine times. V and J are TRBV6-1 and TRBJ2-7, with a tentative D call TRBD2 (7 bases). The V gene's germline CDR1 is MNHNS and CDR2 SASEGT. V dropped 2 bases and J dropped 2 bases, with 10 bases sitting between them. The CDR3 has 14 residues. DNA of the CDR3: TGTGCCAGCAGTGAAAGGGGGGGACCCTACGAGCAGTACTTC. It translates to CASSERGGPYEQYF.

J is TRBJ2-1 and V is TRBV29-1; tentatively, D is TRBD1 or TRBD2 (5 bases each). The V end was cut by 7 bases, the J end by 9 bases, with 10 bases between. Germline lookup yields CDR1 SQVTM and CDR2 ANQGSEA. The CDR3 contains 10 residues. In DNA, the CDR3 is TGCAGCGCCTTGGGGGTTGAGCAGTTCTTC. It codes for CSALGVEQFF.